This passage covers 9 T cell receptor beta chains from one sample sequenced in a study of blood T cell repertoires in COVID-19. Measured with immunoSEQ multiplex PCR; TCRdb has only the in-frame clones, and not every one. The table records approximately 36,000 clones, 90% of them present only once. Sequencing used peripheral blood. The source is a man in his 60s with active or convalescent COVID-19.

This clone was recorded once. The chain employs TRBV23-1 and TRBJ2-6; the D gene is possibly TRBD1 (5 bases). TRBV23-1 is assigned to the ORF class and has an uncertain function. The V end was cut by 9 bases, the J end by 2 bases, with 14 bases between. The CDR3 is 15 residues long. CDR3 sequence: CARNRQPPGANVLTF. CDR3 nucleotide sequence: TGCGCCAGGAACCGACAGCCCCCTGGGGCCAACGTCCTGACTTTC.

V usage is TRBV5-6 and J usage is TRBJ2-5, with TRBD1 matching over 10 bases. Looked up from germline, CDR1 is SGHDT and CDR2 is YYEEEE. This CDR3 contains 16 residues. With 3 bases clipped from V and 5 bases from J, the junction kept 10 bases outside the gene matches. The CDR3 loop reads CASSYRDRGVRETQYF. In nucleotides, the CDR3 is TGTGCCAGCAGCTACCGGGACAGGGGAGTGAGGGAGACCCAGTACTTC.

The chain carries TRBV7-9 and TRBJ1-2; D is undetermined. The CDR3 extends over 12 amino acids. With 2 bases removed from V and 3 bases from J, the gap between germline ends came to 4 bases. Germline CDR1 SEHNR, CDR2 FQNEAQ (reference sequence). CDR3 sequence (DNA): TGTGCCAGCAGCTTATCAGACTATGGCTACACCTTC. It specifies CASSLSDYGYTF.

In regard to this clone: No DNA is shown, since the ends of the CDR3 on it are uncertain; the CDR3 is the one TCRdb lists. This chain links TRBV6-2 or TRBV6-3 with TRBJ2-1; whether TRBD1, the table's D call, matches the DNA was not checked. Ends included, the CDR3 has 12 residues. Germline assignment: CDR1 MNHEY and CDR2 SVGEGT. CDR3 amino acids: CASSWGQGSAFF.

This chain connects TRBV5-1 to TRBJ2-7; 12 nucleotides match TRBD1. With 0 bases clipped from V and 6 bases from J, the junction kept 7 bases outside the gene matches. Per germline, CDR1 SGHRS and CDR2 YFSETQ. The CDR3 totals 16 residues. The CDR3, as DNA: TGCGCCAGCAGCTTGGAGGCAGGGACAGGGGGCGCCGAGCAGTACTTC. It encodes CASSLEAGTGGAEQYF. Using reference TRBV5-1 and TRBJ2-7 for the parts outside the CDR3, the full variable domain is KAGVTQTPRYLIKTRGQQVTLSCSPISGHRSVSWYQQTPGQGLQFLFEYFSETQRNKGNFPGRFSGRQFSNSRSEMNVSTLELGDSALYLCASSLEAGTGGAEQYFGPGTRLTVT.

This rearrangement joins TRBV3-1 (or the pseudogene TRBV3-2) to TRBJ2-3; 12 nucleotides align to TRBD2. The CDR3 spans 18 residues. V lost 1 base to trimming and J lost 4 bases; unmatched junction nucleotides: 9. CDR1 is LGHDT, CDR2 YNNKEL, per germline (reference sequence). CDR3 DNA sequence: TGTGCCAGCAGCCAAGTTATACGACTAGCGGGAGACCCAGATACGCAGTATTTT. Encoded protein: CASSQVIRLAGDPDTQYF.

The V and J genes are TRBV2 and TRBJ1-5; 10 nucleotides line up with TRBD1. Germline V CDR1 and CDR2: SNHLY, FYNNEI. After removal of 5 bases from V and 6 bases from J, the junction contained 1 base not matched to a gene. The CDR3 contains 13 residues. The CDR3 region is CASSWDRGQPQHF. DNA for the CDR3: TGTGCCAGCAGTTGGGACAGGGGTCAGCCCCAGCATTTT.

The chain recombines TRBV9 with TRBJ2-1; 10 bases match TRBD2. J lost 5 bases, V lost 3 bases, and 11 bases had no gene match. Germline assignment: CDR1 SGDLS and CDR2 YYNGEE. This CDR3 spans 17 amino acids. The CDR3 DNA reads TGTGCCAGCAGCGAATACCCCCGGACTAGCGGAAACAATGAGCAGTTCTTC. This encodes CASSEYPRTSGNNEQFF. Based on the CDR3 plus reference TRBV9 and TRBJ2-1, the full variable domain is DSGVTQTPKHLITATGQRVTLRCSPRSGDLSVYWYQQSLDQGLQFLIQYYNGEERAKGNILERFSAQQFPDLHSELNLSSLELGDSALYFCASSEYPRTSGNNEQFFGPGTRLTVL.

The V and J genes are TRBV5-6 and TRBJ1-3; 10 nucleotides match TRBD1. Germline V gene sequence: CDR1 SGHDT, CDR2 YYEEEE. Trimming at V came to 5 bases and at J to 7 bases, leaving 3 bases not matched to a gene. The CDR3 covers 13 residues. CDR3 DNA sequence: TGTGCCAGCAGTTCGGGACAGGGGAACACCATATATTTT. Translating gives CASSSGQGNTIYF.